Listed here are 12 T cell receptor beta chains from one sample, sequenced in a study of identical twins listed by TCRdb under 2016. Receptor libraries were prepared by 5' RACE. Data came from an Illumina HiSeq 2000. Clones were called with MiXCR by TCRdb after fastp trimmed the public reads at Q25, and only in-frame beta chains were retained. Rows with a matching CDR3 protein are joined into one entry that keeps the most common DNA and genes. In this sample the table shows around 530,000 distinct CDR3 sequences, approximately 14% of which occur a single time. The biggest ten clones account for around 0.48% of the sample. The sample also formed part of further work on yellow fever vaccine responses in identical twins.

Specimen: CD4+ T cells sorted from blood. The receptors originated from a woman between 18 and 29 years old in good health.

The chain is built from TRBV28 and TRBJ2-1; 12 nucleotides line up with TRBD2. Germline values: CDR1 MDHEN, CDR2 SYDVKM. This CDR3 has 16 residues. V lost 6 bases, J lost 4 bases, and 7 bases stayed unmatched. Here the CDR3 reads CASRPTSGGNYNEQFF. In DNA, the CDR3 is TGTGCCAGCAGGCCGACTAGCGGGGGAAATTACAATGAGCAGTTCTTC.

There are a few counts of this clonotype. V usage is TRBV5-1 and J usage is TRBJ2-7, with TRBD1 matching 9 bases. The CDR3 has 15 residues. V was pared by 0 bases and J by 2 bases, with 3 bases of the junction left unmatched. Looked up from germline, CDR1 is SGHRS and CDR2 is YFSETQ. The CDR3 region is CASSLVQGATYEQYF. CDR3 in DNA: TGCGCCAGCAGCTTGGTACAGGGGGCGACCTACGAGCAGTACTTC.

This clonotype was seen a few times. The chain employs TRBV27 and TRBJ2-7; 11 bases agree with TRBD2. CDR1 and CDR2 (germline): MNHEY, SMNVEV (reference sequence). Unmatched junction bases numbered 5, after V lost 4 bases and J lost 3 bases. This CDR3 comprises 15 residues. CDR3 nucleotide sequence: TGTGCCAGCAGTTCCTTAGCGGGAGGGAACTACGAGCAGTACTTC. This sequence encodes CASSSLAGGNYEQYF.

The V gene is TRBV28, the J gene TRBJ1-5; D is undetermined. Germline V CDR1 and CDR2: MDHEN, SYDVKM. V lost 5 bases and J lost 0, with 14 bases in between. CDR3 length: 16 amino acids. The DNA for the CDR3 is TGTGCCAGCAGTCCCTTTGGGATGTATAGCAATCAGCCCCAGCATTTT. Protein product: CASSPFGMYSNQPQHF.

V is TRBV28 and J is TRBJ2-1; 8 bases map to TRBD2. This CDR3 is built from 15 residues. Trimming took 2 bases from V and 5 from J; bases not matched to a gene: 5. Germline CDR1 reads MDHEN; CDR2 reads SYDVKM. CDR3 coding DNA: TGTGCCAGCAGTTTAAGTACTAGCGGAAACAATGAGCAGTTCTTC. Translation: CASSLSTSGNNEQFF.

The V call is TRBV20-1, the J call TRBJ1-3; D gene ambiguous. The CDR3 has 16 amino acids. The V gene lost 1 base and the J gene lost 1 base, with 14 bases spanning the gap. Germline CDR1 is DFQATT and CDR2 is SNEGSKA (reference sequence). In DNA form, the CDR3 reads TGCAGTGCTAGAGCCGCTACGACTGATTCTGGAAACACCATATATTTT. It codes for CSARAATTDSGNTIYF.

CDR3 sequence: CASSYGIDRVGSPLHF. CDR3 nucleotide sequence: TGTGCCAGCAGTTACGGTATTGACAGGGTGGGATCACCCCTCCACTTT. The V and J genes are TRBV6-5 and TRBJ1-6; 7 bases agree with TRBD1. Germline V gives CDR1 MNHEY, CDR2 SVGAGI. The CDR3 length is 16 residues. The V and J ends lost 2 bases and 10 bases, in that order; junction bases with no gene match: 11.

In its sample, this clonotype was seen many times. The rearrangement uses TRBV6-5 and TRBJ1-1; D is unresolved. This CDR3 is 12 amino acids long. Looked up from germline, CDR1 is MNHEY and CDR2 is SVGAGI. The germline V and J ends were trimmed by 10 bases and 4 bases, with 13 bases remaining between them. The CDR3 DNA sequence: TGTGCCACCCACAGATCTGGCACTGAAGCTTTCTTT. Translation gives CATHRSGTEAFF.

This clonotype was observed a few times. A read error may explain this, as a much larger clone is one base away. The chain couples TRBV6-2 or TRBV6-3 to TRBJ2-7, with unresolved D. Trimming stripped 6 bases from V and 2 bases from J, with 5 bases between. CDR3 length: 11 residues. The germline gives CDR1 MNHEY, CDR2 SVGEGT. CDR3 nucleotide sequence: TGTGCCAGCAGCATAACCTACGAGCAGTACTTC. This encodes CASSITYEQYF.

This chain links TRBV11-2 with TRBJ2-1; TRBD2 aligns across 10 bases. V gave up 5 bases and J gave up 0 bases; unmatched junction bases: 7. Germline V CDR1 and CDR2: SGHAT, FQNNGV. The length of the CDR3 is 17 residues. CDR3 in DNA: TGTGCCAGCAGCACATTCAGCGGGAGGGGCTCCTACAATGAGCAGTTCTTC. The encoded protein is CASSTFSGRGSYNEQFF.

There are a few counts of this clonotype. V gene TRBV5-1 combines with J gene TRBJ2-1, with 9 bases fitting TRBD1. After removal of 4 bases from V and 4 bases from J, the junction contained 3 bases not matched to a gene. The CDR3 totals 14 residues. Germline V gene data show CDR1 as SGHRS and CDR2 as YFSETQ. CDR3 bases: TGCGCCAGCAGCACGGACAGGGGATACAATGAGCAGTTCTTC. Translating gives CASSTDRGYNEQFF.

This clonotype was seen a few times. The chain carries TRBV29-1 and TRBJ2-5, with a possible D match to TRBD2 (6 bases). Germline values: CDR1 SQVTM, CDR2 ANQGSEA. The CDR3 contains 13 residues. With 6 bases removed from V and 1 base from J, the gap between germline ends came to 12 bases. CDR3 in DNA: TGCAGCGTAGTATTGGGACTCCAAGAGACCCAGTACTTC. Its translation: CSVVLGLQETQYF.